This entry features one TCR beta chain sequence. Its antigen is unidentified. The sample comes from a study of response to subunit inactivated influenza vaccine. The germline CDR1 and CDR2 sequences are DFQATT and SNEGSKA (reference sequence). V lost 3 bases to trimming and J lost 5 bases; unmatched junction nucleotides: 10. CDR3 length: 15 residues. Study-wide findings and caveats: The authors suggested that few new T cells are recruited per seasonal influenza vaccination.

TCRdb itself ran the RT-PCR reads through MiXCR, one entry per CDR3 protein. The sample has 150,000 to 200,000 distinct CDR3 sequences; approximately 11% are singletons. The sequence was obtained from a man between 45 and 60 years old who received an inactivated influenza vaccine. This chain uses TRBV20-1 with TRBJ2-7; the match to TRBD1 covers 10 bases. The material was non-naive T cells sorted from PBMCs, obtained 40 to 50 days after vaccination. CDR3 residues: CSARATSGTGDEQYF. Written as DNA, the CDR3 is TGCAGTGCTAGGGCTACTTCCGGGACAGGGGACGAGCAGTACTTC.